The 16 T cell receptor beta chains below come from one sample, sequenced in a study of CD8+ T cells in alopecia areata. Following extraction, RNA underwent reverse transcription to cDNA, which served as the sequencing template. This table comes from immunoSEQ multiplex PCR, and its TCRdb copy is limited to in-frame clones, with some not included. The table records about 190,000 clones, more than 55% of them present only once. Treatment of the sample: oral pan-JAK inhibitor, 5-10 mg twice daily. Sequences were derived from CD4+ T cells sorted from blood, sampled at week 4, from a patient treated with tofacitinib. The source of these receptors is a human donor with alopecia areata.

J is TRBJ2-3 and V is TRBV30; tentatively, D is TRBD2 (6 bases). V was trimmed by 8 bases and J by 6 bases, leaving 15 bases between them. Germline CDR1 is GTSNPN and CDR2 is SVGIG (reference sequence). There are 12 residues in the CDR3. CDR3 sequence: CAGGSVSDTQYF. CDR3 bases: TGTGCCGGGGGGAGTGTGTCGGATACGCAGTATTTT.

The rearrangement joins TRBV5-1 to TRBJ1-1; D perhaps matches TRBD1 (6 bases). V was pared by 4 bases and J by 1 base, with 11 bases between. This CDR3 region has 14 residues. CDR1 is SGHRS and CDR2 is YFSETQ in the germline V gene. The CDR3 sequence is CASSLLQGNTEAFF. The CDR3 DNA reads TGCGCCAGCAGCCTGTTACAGGGGAACACTGAAGCTTTCTTT.

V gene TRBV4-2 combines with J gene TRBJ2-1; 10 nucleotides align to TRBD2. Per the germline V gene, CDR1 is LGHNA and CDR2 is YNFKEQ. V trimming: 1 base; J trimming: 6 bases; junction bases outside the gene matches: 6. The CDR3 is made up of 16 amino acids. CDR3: CASSQGGAGGPNEQFF. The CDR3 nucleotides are TGTGCCAGCAGCCAAGGAGGAGCGGGAGGGCCCAATGAGCAGTTCTTC.

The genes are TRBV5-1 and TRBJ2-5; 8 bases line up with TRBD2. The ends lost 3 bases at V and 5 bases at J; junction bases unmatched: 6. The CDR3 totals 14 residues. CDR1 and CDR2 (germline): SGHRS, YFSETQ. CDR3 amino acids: CASSSGTSGETQYF. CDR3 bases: TGCGCCAGCAGCTCCGGGACTAGTGGGGAGACCCAGTACTTC.

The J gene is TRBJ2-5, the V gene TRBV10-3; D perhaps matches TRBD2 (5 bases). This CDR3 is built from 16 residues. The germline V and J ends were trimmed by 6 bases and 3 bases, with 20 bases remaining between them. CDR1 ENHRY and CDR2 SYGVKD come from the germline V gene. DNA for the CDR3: TGTGCCATCAGGCCCGCCCCCGGGGTCGCAGAAGAGACCCAGTACTTC. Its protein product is CAIRPAPGVAEETQYF.

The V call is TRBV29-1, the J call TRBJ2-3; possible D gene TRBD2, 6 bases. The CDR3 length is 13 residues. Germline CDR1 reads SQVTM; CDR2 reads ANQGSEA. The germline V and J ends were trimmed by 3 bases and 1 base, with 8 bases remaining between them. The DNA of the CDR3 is TGCAGCGTTGAGACGGGGGGCACAGATACGCAGTATTTT. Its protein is CSVETGGTDTQYF.

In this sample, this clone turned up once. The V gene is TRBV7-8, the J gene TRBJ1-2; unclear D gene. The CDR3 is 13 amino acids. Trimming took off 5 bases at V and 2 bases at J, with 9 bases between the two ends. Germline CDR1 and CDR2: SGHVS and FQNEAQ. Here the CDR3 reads CASSPGLNYGYTF. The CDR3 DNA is TGTGCCAGCAGCCCCGGCTTAAACTATGGCTACACCTTC.

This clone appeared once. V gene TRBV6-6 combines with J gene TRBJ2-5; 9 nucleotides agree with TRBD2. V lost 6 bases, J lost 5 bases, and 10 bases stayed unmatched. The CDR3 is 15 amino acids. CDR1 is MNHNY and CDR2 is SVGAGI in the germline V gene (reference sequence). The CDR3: CASSSPAGGWETQYF. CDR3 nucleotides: TGTGCCAGCAGCTCGCCAGCGGGAGGTTGGGAGACCCAGTACTTC.

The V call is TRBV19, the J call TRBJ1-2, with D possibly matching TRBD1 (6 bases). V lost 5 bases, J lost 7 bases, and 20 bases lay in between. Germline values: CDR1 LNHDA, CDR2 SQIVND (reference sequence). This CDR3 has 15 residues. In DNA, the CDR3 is TGTGCCAGTAGTCCGCCGACAGGATTCGCTCGTGGCTACACCTTC. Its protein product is CASSPPTGFARGYTF. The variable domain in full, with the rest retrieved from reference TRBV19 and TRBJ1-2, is DGGITQSPKYLFRKEGQNVTLSCEQNLNHDAMYWYRQDPGQGLRLIYYSQIVNDFQKGDIAEGYSVSREKKESFPLTVTSAQKNPTAFYLCASSPPTGFARGYTFGSGTRLTVV.

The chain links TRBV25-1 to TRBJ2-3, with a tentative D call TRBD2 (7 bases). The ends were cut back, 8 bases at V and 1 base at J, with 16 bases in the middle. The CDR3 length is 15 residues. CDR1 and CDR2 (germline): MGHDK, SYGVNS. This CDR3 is CASSPWGGGTDTQYF. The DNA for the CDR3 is TGTGCCAGCTCCCCTTGGGGGGGCGGCACAGATACGCAGTATTTT.

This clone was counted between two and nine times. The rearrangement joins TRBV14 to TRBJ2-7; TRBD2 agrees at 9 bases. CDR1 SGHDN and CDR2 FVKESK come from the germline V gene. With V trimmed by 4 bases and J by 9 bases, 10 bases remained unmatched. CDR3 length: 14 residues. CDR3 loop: CASSRAGGPSRQYF. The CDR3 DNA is TGTGCCAGCAGCCGCGCGGGAGGGCCCTCACGGCAGTACTTC.

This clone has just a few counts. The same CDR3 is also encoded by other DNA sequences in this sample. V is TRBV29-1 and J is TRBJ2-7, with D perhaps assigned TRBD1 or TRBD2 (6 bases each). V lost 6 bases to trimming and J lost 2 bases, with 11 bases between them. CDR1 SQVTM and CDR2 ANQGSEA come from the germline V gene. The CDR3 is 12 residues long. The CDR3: CSVLGGPYEQYF. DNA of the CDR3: TGCAGCGTACTAGGGGGGCCCTACGAGCAGTACTTC.

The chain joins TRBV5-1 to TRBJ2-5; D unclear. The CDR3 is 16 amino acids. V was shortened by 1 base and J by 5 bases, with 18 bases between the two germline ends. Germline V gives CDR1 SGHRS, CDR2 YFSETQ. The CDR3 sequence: CASSLTGPRTVETQYF. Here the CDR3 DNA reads TGCGCCAGCAGCTTGACGGGCCCTCGAACCGTGGAGACCCAGTACTTC.

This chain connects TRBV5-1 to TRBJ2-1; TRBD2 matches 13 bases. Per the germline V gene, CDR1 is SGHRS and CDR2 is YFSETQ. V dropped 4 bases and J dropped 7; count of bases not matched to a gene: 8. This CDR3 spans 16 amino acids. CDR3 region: CASSQGTSGMVNEQFF. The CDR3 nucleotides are TGCGCCAGCAGCCAGGGGACTAGCGGGATGGTAAATGAGCAGTTCTTC.

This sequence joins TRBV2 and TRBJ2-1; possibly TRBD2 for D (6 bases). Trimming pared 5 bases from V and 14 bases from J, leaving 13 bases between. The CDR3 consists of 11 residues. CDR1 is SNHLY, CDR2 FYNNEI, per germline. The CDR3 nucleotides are TGTGCCAGCAGTCTTCGGGACTTGGAGTTCTTC. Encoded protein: CASSLRDLEFF. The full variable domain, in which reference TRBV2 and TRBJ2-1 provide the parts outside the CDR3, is EPEVTQTPSHQVTQMGQEVILRCVPISNHLYFYWYRQILGQKVEFLVSFYNNEISEKSEIFDDQFSVERPDGSNFTLKIRSTKLEDSAMYFCASSLRDLEFFGPGTRLTVL.

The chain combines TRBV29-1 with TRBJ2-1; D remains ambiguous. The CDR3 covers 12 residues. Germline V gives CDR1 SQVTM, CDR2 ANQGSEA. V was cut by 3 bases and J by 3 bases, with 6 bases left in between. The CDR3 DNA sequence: TGCAGCGTTGATCCGGGCTACAATGAGCAGTTCTTC. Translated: CSVDPGYNEQFF.